A selection of T cell receptor beta chains follows, all from one sample in a study of cytomegalovirus exposure and HLA in healthy donors. Profiling relied on immunoSEQ multiplex PCR, and the TCRdb table lists in-frame clones only, not all of them. The data hold about 150,000 clones, with roughly 80% observed a single time. The sequencing input was PBMCs. These receptors all come from a woman aged 30 to 39 in good health and CMV-seronegative. CDR3s include the opening cysteine and the closing phenylalanine or tryptophan. A D gene is named only where the DNA matches it firmly. Clone size is not always given. Where it is, it says once, few, many or a class for expanded clones.

d_call	j_call	clone_size	v_call	cdr3_nt	cdr3_aa
TRBD1	TRBJ1-5	NA	TRBV15	TGTGCCACCAGCTTCGCACAGGGGGCTCAGCCCCAGCATTTT	CATSFAQGAQPQHF
TRBD1	TRBJ2-2	NA	TRBV30	TGTGCCTGGAGGCACAGGGGGATTACCGGGGAGCTGTTTTTT	CAWRHRGITGELFF
TRBD1	TRBJ2-7	NA	TRBV9	TGTGCCAGCAGCGCGGACAGGGTCCCCTACGAGCAGTACTTC	CASSADRVPYEQYF
NA	TRBJ1-1	few	TRBV9	TGTGCCAGCAGTCTTAAAGACAGTATGAACACTGAAGCTTTCTTT	CASSLKDSMNTEAFF
NA	TRBJ1-2	NA	TRBV29-1	TGCAGCGTTGAAGAAAGGGGTGGCTACACCTTC	CSVEERGGYTF
NA	TRBJ1-1	NA	TRBV2	TGTGCCAGCAGGGTATCGGGAGGGGGTAACACTGAAGCTTTCTTT	CASRVSGGGNTEAFF
TRBD2	TRBJ2-1	NA	TRBV18	TGTGCCAGCTCAGGGACTAGCGGGGGGGCCGACAATGAGCAGTTCTTC	CASSGTSGGADNEQFF
NA	TRBJ1-3	NA	TRBV9	TGTGCCAGCAGTAAAAGAGCAATTGACACCATATATTTT	CASSKRAIDTIYF
TRBD2	TRBJ2-3	NA	TRBV7-3	TGTGCCAGCAGCTTAAGTGGGACTAGCGGGGGGGCCTGGAAAACAGATACGCAGTATTTT	CASSLSGTSGGAWKTDTQYF
TRBD1	TRBJ1-2	NA	TRBV2	TGTGCCAGCAGTCCCCTGGTGGGACAGGGACCGAACTATGGCTACACCTTC	CASSPLVGQGPNYGYTF
NA	TRBJ2-5	NA	TRBV7-2	TGTGCCAGCAGCTTCCGAGGGGGTGAGACCCAGTACTTC	CASSFRGGETQYF
NA	TRBJ1-5	NA	TRBV6-6	TGTGCCAGCAGTCGCCAGGGATTCAATCAGCCCCAGCATTTT	CASSRQGFNQPQHF
TRBD1	TRBJ1-1	NA	TRBV18	TGTGCCAGCTCACGGACGGACAGGGACACTGAAGCTTTCTTT	CASSRTDRDTEAFF
NA	TRBJ2-1	NA	TRBV12-5	TGTGCTAGTGGTTTGGTACTTACAGGGGGGGCCTTAAATGAGCAGTTCTTC	CASGLVLTGGALNEQFF
TRBD1	TRBJ1-1	NA	TRBV30	TGTGCCTGGAGCGTCTACCGGGACAGGGGGCGCGAAGCTTTCTTT	CAWSVYRDRGREAFF
NA	TRBJ1-1	NA	TRBV6-1	TGTGCCAGCAGTCAGGGACTCTCCCCGAACACTGAAGCTTTCTTT	CASSQGLSPNTEAFF
NA	TRBJ1-5	NA	TRBV7-8	TGTGCCAGCAGCCTGGTGGCGGGGGGATATAGCAATCAGCCCCAGCATTTT	CASSLVAGGYSNQPQHF
TRBD2	TRBJ2-7	NA	TRBV6-6	TGTGCCAGCACCAGGACTAGCGGGGGATACGAGCAGTACTTC	CASTRTSGGYEQYF
NA	TRBJ2-5	NA	TRBV29-1	TGCAGCGTTGCTCTCTGGGCGGGCTCGGGGGAGACCCAGTACTTC	CSVALWAGSGETQYF
NA	TRBJ1-1	NA	TRBV7-9	TGTGCCAGCAGCCCCACAGGGATCACTGAAGCTTTCTTT	CASSPTGITEAFF
NA	TRBJ2-7	NA	TRBV19	TGTGCCAGTAGTCCCGACCCTCAGGGGGGCAGAGCGTACTTC	CASSPDPQGGRAYF
NA	TRBJ1-1	NA	TRBV6-5	TGTGCCAGCAGTTACTCGAGAGGGAACACTGAAGCTTTCTTT	CASSYSRGNTEAFF
NA	TRBJ2-7	NA	TRBV27	TGTGCCAGCAGTTTAGTCTCAGGTTCGCCGAGATACGAGCAGTACTTC	CASSLVSGSPRYEQYF
TRBD1	TRBJ1-1	NA	TRBV6-5	TGTGCCAGCAGTTACGGACAGGGGACCCTGAACACTGAAGCTTTCTTT	CASSYGQGTLNTEAFF
NA	TRBJ1-1	NA	TRBV30	TGTGCCTGGAGCGCCGCTATGAACACTGAAGCTTTCTTT	CAWSAAMNTEAFF
NA	TRBJ2-7	NA	TRBV19	TGTGCCAGTAGTAGGAGCAGAAGCTCCTACGAGCAGTACTTC	CASSRSRSSYEQYF
NA	TRBJ2-5	NA	TRBV20-1	TGCAGTGCACCCGCCGGTGGGACCCAGTACTTC	CSAPAGGTQYF
NA	TRBJ1-5	few	TRBV6-6	TGTGCCAGCAGTACCAAGGACATTTATAGCAATCAGCCCCAGCATTTT	CASSTKDIYSNQPQHF
TRBD1	TRBJ1-5	NA	TRBV18	TGTGCCAGCTCGTCGGTCATGTTGAAAGACAGGGGAAATCAGCCCCAGCATTTT	CASSSVMLKDRGNQPQHF
NA	TRBJ1-4	NA	TRBV9	TGTGCCAGCAGCGTCGGGGGGCGCGATGAAAAACTGTTTTTT	CASSVGGRDEKLFF
TRBD1	TRBJ2-2	NA	TRBV4-1	TGCGCCAGCAGCCACCAGGACAGGGCATATTCCGGGGAGCTGTTTTTT	CASSHQDRAYSGELFF
NA	TRBJ2-7	NA	TRBV30	TGTGCCTGGAGGCCTCAGGGGTACGAGCAGTACTTC	CAWRPQGYEQYF
NA	TRBJ1-1	NA	TRBV5-5	TGTGCCAGCAGCTTGATTCGGGGGGCTGTCACTGAAGCTTTCTTT	CASSLIRGAVTEAFF
TRBD2	TRBJ2-1	NA	TRBV9	TGTGCCAGCAGCTTGGGACTAAGCTCCTACAATGAGCAGTTCTTC	CASSLGLSSYNEQFF
NA	TRBJ1-1	medium-sized	TRBV6-5	TGTGCCAGCAGTGGGAGAATGAACACTGAAGCTTTCTTT	CASSGRMNTEAFF
TRBD1	TRBJ2-2	NA	TRBV4-1	TGCGCCAGCAGCCAAGCCGACAGGGTTGGTACCGGGGAGCTGTTTTTT	CASSQADRVGTGELFF
TRBD2	TRBJ2-1	NA	TRBV4-1	TGCGCCAGCAGTTTAGCGGGCGGCCGGGATGAGCAGTTCTTC	CASSLAGGRDEQFF
NA	TRBJ1-4	few	TRBV6-1	TGTGCCAGCAGTGCCTTCACAGGGACGGAACTGTTTTTT	CASSAFTGTELFF
NA	TRBJ2-7	once	TRBV30	TGTGCCTGGAGCCTTGACAGCTACGAGCAGTACTTC	CAWSLDSYEQYF
TRBD1	TRBJ1-6	NA	TRBV7-9	TGTGCCAGCAGCGGGGGGGGACAGGGTAATTCACCCCTCCACTTT	CASSGGGQGNSPLHF
NA	TRBJ2-6	NA	TRBV11-2	TGTGCCAGCAGCCGCCGACCCCAGGCCAACGGCCTGACTTTC	CASSRRPQANGLTF
TRBD2	TRBJ2-3	NA	TRBV19	TGTGCCAGTACGGGGAGGGGCGGGGGTACGCAGTATTTT	CASTGRGGGTQYF
NA	TRBJ1-1	NA	TRBV30	TGTGCCTGCTACAGGGATCGAACTGAAGCTTTCTTT	CACYRDRTEAFF